The text below deals with one TCR beta chain. Its antigen is unidentified. At one end the junction does not follow the germline gene, possibly because of a read error. This sample is part of a study of T cell repertoires in cytomegalovirus infection. Across the whole study: Well-studied HLA-B-restricted epitopes and recently identified HLA-C-restricted epitopes of CMV were both used in the study. Both CMV infection and a matching HLA type were indicated by public TCR beta signatures.

Germline CDR1 is SGHVS and CDR2 is FNYEAQ. CDR3 size: 16 residues. Each CDR3 protein gets one entry after TCRdb re-called the reads with MiXCR. Altogether roughly 990,000 distinct CDR3 sequences are present, around 30% being singletons, with the ten largest covering about 14%. Study-level results: Dominating the ex vivo response were TCR beta clonotypes that were CMV-specific and HLA-C-restricted. Cumulative frequency of public TCR beta families picked out carriers of CMV plus the relevant HLA.

This chain uses TRBV7-6 with TRBJ2-1, with TRBD2 as a possible D gene (5 bases). The receptor comes from a human donor in good health (CMV status not recorded). Some clones in this sample may be carry-over from other donors' samples. The starting material was cultured CD8+ T cells from PBMCs, obtained from culture after CMV antigen stimulation. CDR3 loop: CASSIAGGRASNEQFF. CDR3 sequence (DNA): TGTGCCAGCAGCATAGCAGGAGGTCGGGCTAGCAATGAGCAGTTCTTC. Full variable domain (missing parts from reference TRBV7-6 and TRBJ2-1): GAGVSQSPRYKVTKRGQDVALRCDPISGHVSLYWYRQALGQGPEFLTYFNYEAQQDKSGLPNDRFSAERPEGSISTLTIQRTEQRDSAMYRCASSIAGGRASNEQFFGPGTRLTVL.